Listed below are T cell receptor beta chains from one sample, sequenced in a study of blood T cell repertoires in COVID-19. TCRdb's table, derived via immunoSEQ multiplex PCR, lists solely in-frame clones and lacks some. The sample comprises more than 300,000 clones, more than 85% of which are singletons, and approximately 18% rests with the top ten. The sequenced material came from PBMCs or T cells enriched from blood (not recorded which). These receptors were collected from a woman aged 25 to 39 who had recovered from COVID-19. CDR3s include the opening cysteine and the closing phenylalanine or tryptophan. A D gene is named only where the DNA matches it firmly. Size tells how often a clone was seen (once, few, many) or the class of an expanded clone, and some rows leave it out.

V: TRBV10-3
D: .
size: .
J: TRBJ1-4
length: 12
DNA: TGTGCCATCAGTGACAGGGATGAAAAACTGTTTTTT
CDR3: CAISDRDEKLFF

V: TRBV11-2
D: .
size: .
J: TRBJ1-2
length: 16
DNA: TGTGCCAGCAGCTTAGTTGCTGGCCAGAGGCACTATGGCTACACCTTC
CDR3: CASSLVAGQRHYGYTF

V: TRBV6-1
D: .
size: .
J: TRBJ2-6
length: 17
DNA: TGTGCCAGCAGTGAAGCAGGGAGTTTCTCTGGGGCCAACGTCCTGACTTTC
CDR3: CASSEAGSFSGANVLTF

V: TRBV9
D: .
size: .
J: TRBJ2-7
length: 15
DNA: TGTGCCAGCAGCCCTATGGGGGGGCGAGCGGTCGAGCAGTACTTC
CDR3: CASSPMGGRAVEQYF

V: TRBV4-1
D: TRBD2
size: .
J: TRBJ2-1
length: 20
DNA: TGCGCCAGCAGCCAACCACCCGGGACTAGCGGGGGGAGCTCCTACAATGAGCAGTTCTTC
CDR3: CASSQPPGTSGGSSYNEQFF

V: TRBV7-2
D: TRBD1
size: .
J: TRBJ1-1
length: 15
DNA: TGTGCCAGCAGCCCCGGGACAGGGGGCATGAATGAAGCTTTCTTT
CDR3: CASSPGTGGMNEAFF

V: TRBV19
D: .
size: .
J: TRBJ2-7
length: 14
DNA: TGTGCCAGTAGTATACGGGGGGCTCCCTACGAGCAGTACTTC
CDR3: CASSIRGAPYEQYF

V: TRBV6-2/TRBV6-3
D: .
size: .
J: TRBJ2-3
length: 16
DNA: TGTGCCAGCAGTTACTCGATTGACTTCGGCACAGATACGCAGTATTTT
CDR3: CASSYSIDFGTDTQYF

V: TRBV6-2/TRBV6-3
D: .
size: .
J: TRBJ1-1
length: 13
DNA: TGTGCCAGCAGCGACAGGAAGAGAACTGAAGCTTTCTTT
CDR3: CASSDRKRTEAFF

V: TRBV7-2
D: TRBD2
size: .
J: TRBJ2-7
length: 13
DNA: TGTGCCAGCAGCGACCGGACTAGCCGCGAGCAGTACTTC
CDR3: CASSDRTSREQYF

V: TRBV4-3
D: .
size: .
J: TRBJ2-7
length: 15
DNA: TGCGCCAGCAGCCACAAGGACGGGAACTCCTACGAGCAGTACTTC
CDR3: CASSHKDGNSYEQYF

V: TRBV27
D: TRBD1
size: .
J: TRBJ2-3
length: 13
DNA: TGTGCCAGTCTTGGACAGGGTACAGATACGCAGTATTTT
CDR3: CASLGQGTDTQYF

V: TRBV24-1
D: .
size: .
J: TRBJ2-5
length: 13
DNA: TGTGCCACCAATCTTGGAGACGGTGGGACCCAGTACTTC
CDR3: CATNLGDGGTQYF

V: TRBV3-1/TRBV3-2
D: .
size: .
J: TRBJ1-3
length: 14
DNA: TGTGCCAGCACCCTCCAGGGATCTGGAAACACCATATATTTT
CDR3: CASTLQGSGNTIYF

V: TRBV21-1
D: .
size: .
J: TRBJ1-2
length: 15
DNA: TGTGCCAGCAGCAAAGCCCGGGGGGCGAACTATGGCTACACCTTC
CDR3: CASSKARGANYGYTF

V: TRBV3-1/TRBV3-2
D: TRBD2
size: .
J: TRBJ2-5
length: 16
DNA: TGTGCCAGCAGCCCGTGGACTAGCGGGCCCCAGGAGACCCAGTACTTC
CDR3: CASSPWTSGPQETQYF

V: TRBV5-1
D: .
size: once
J: TRBJ1-3
length: 15
DNA: TGCGCCAGCAGCTTGGTTCCCGGTGTGGGAAACACCATATATTTT
CDR3: CASSLVPGVGNTIYF

V: TRBV21-1
D: .
size: .
J: TRBJ1-5
length: 14
DNA: TGTGCCAGCAGCTCCCGGGACAAAAATCAGCCCCAGCATTTT
CDR3: CASSSRDKNQPQHF

V: TRBV7-6
D: TRBD2
size: .
J: TRBJ2-3
length: 17
DNA: TGTGCCAGCAGCTCCAATTGGGGGCGGGGGGACACAGATACGCAGTATTTT
CDR3: CASSSNWGRGDTDTQYF

V: TRBV5-1
D: TRBD2
size: .
J: TRBJ2-5
length: 17
DNA: TGCGCCAGCAGCCGCAGGACTAGCGGGGGTTTTGTAGAGACCCAGTACTTC
CDR3: CASSRRTSGGFVETQYF

V: TRBV27
D: .
size: .
J: TRBJ1-3
length: 13
DNA: TGTGCCAGCAGTTTACGGACAGTAAACACCATATATTTT
CDR3: CASSLRTVNTIYF

V: TRBV18
D: TRBD2
size: .
J: TRBJ2-1
length: 18
DNA: TGTGCCAGCTCACCACCGAATCCGTGGACTAGCGGGAGCAATGAGCAGTTCTTC
CDR3: CASSPPNPWTSGSNEQFF

V: TRBV7-8
D: TRBD1
size: .
J: TRBJ1-1
length: 16
DNA: TGTGCCAGCAGCTTAGCAAGTGGACAGGTTAACACTGAAGCTTTCTTT
CDR3: CASSLASGQVNTEAFF

V: TRBV11-1
D: .
size: .
J: TRBJ1-4
length: 16
DNA: TGTGCCAGCAGCCCGCGGGGTGGGCCAACTAATGAAAAACTGTTTTTT
CDR3: CASSPRGGPTNEKLFF